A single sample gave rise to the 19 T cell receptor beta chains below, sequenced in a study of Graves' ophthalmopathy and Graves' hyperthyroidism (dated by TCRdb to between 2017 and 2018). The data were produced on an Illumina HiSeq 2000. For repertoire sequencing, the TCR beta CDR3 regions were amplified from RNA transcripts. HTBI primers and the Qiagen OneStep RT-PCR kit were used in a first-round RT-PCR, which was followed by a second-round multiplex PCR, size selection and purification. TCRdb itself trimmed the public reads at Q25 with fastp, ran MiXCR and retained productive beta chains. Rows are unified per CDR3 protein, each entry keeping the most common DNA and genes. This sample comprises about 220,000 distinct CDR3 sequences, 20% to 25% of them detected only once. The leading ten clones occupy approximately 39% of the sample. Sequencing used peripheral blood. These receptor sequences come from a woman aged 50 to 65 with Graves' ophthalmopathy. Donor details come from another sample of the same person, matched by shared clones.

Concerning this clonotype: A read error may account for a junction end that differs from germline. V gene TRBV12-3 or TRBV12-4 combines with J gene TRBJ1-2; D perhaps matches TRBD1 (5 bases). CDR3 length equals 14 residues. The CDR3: CASSEDGGNYGYIF. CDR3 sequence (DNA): TGTGCCAGCAGTGAAGACGGGGGGAACTATGGCTACATCTTC.

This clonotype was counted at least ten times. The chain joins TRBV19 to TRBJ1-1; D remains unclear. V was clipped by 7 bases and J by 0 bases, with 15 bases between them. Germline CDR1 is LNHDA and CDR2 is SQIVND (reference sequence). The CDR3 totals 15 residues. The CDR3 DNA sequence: TGTGCCAGTACCCCCGGCGGCAGGCTGAACACTGAAGCTTTCTTT. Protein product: CASTPGGRLNTEAFF.

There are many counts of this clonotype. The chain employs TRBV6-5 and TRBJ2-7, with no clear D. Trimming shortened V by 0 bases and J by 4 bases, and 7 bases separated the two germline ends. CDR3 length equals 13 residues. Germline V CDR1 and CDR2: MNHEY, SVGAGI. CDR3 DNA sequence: TGTGCCAGCAGTTACTCGACGTCTTACGAGCAGTACTTC. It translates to CASSYSTSYEQYF.

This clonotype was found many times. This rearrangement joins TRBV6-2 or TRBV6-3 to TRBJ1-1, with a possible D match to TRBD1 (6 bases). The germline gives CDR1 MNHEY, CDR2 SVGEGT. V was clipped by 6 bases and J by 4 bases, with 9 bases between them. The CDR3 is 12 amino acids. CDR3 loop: CASRRGTTEAFF. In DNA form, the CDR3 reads TGTGCCAGCAGAAGGGGGACCACTGAAGCTTTCTTT.

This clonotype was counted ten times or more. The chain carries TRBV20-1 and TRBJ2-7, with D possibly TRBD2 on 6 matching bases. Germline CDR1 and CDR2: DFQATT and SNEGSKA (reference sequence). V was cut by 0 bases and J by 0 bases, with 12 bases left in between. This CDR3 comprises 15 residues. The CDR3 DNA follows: TGCAGTGCTAGAGAACTGTTTAGCGGCTCCTACGAGCAGTACTTC. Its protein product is CSARELFSGSYEQYF.

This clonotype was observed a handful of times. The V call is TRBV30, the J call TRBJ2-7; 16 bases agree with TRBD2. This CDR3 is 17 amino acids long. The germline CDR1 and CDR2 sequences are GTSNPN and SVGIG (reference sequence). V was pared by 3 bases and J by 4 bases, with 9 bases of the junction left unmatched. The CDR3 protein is CAWRAPGLAGGLYEQYF. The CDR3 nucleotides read TGTGCCTGGAGAGCCCCGGGACTAGCGGGAGGGCTATACGAGCAGTACTTC.

CDR3 in DNA: TGCAGTGCTAGAACCTTTCCGGGACAGTCTAATTTTAACACTGAAGCTTTCTTT. Its translation is CSARTFPGQSNFNTEAFF. The chain links TRBV20-1 to TRBJ1-1; 7 bases agree with TRBD1. J was trimmed by 2 bases and V by 2 bases; bases with no gene match: 17. Germline values: CDR1 DFQATT, CDR2 SNEGSKA (reference sequence). The CDR3 covers 18 residues.

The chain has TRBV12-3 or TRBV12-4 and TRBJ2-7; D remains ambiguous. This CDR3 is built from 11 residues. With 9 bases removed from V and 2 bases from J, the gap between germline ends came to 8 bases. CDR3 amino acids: CASSTTYEQYF. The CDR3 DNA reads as TGTGCCAGTAGTACTACCTACGAGCAGTACTTC.

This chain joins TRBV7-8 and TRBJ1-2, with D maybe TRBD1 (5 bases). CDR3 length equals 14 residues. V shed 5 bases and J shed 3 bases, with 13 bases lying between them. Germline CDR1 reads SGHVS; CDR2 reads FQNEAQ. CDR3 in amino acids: CASSAGRGDYGYTF. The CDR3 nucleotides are TGTGCCAGCAGCGCGGGACGTGGGGACTATGGCTACACCTTC.

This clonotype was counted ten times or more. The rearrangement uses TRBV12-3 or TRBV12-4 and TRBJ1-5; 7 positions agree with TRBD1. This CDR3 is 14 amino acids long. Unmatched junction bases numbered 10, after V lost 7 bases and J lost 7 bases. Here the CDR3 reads CASTQDRAGQPQHF. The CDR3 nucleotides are TGTGCCAGCACCCAAGACAGGGCGGGACAGCCCCAGCATTTT.

CDR3 coding DNA: TGTGCCAGCAGCTTGACTCGGTTAGACGAGCAGTACTTC. Translated, it gives CASSLTRLDEQYF. The V and J genes are TRBV5-4 and TRBJ2-7, with D unresolved. The V gene's germline CDR1 is SGHNT and CDR2 YYREEE (reference sequence). The CDR3 extends over 13 amino acids. The germline V and J ends were trimmed by 1 base and 5 bases, with 10 bases remaining between them.

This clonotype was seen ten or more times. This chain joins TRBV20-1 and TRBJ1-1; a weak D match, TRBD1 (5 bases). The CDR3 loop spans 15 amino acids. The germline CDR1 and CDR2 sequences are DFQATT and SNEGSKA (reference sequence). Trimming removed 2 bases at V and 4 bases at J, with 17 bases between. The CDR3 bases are TGCAGTGCTAGACGATCTAGGACCGGGGGCACTGAAGCTTTCTTT. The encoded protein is CSARRSRTGGTEAFF.

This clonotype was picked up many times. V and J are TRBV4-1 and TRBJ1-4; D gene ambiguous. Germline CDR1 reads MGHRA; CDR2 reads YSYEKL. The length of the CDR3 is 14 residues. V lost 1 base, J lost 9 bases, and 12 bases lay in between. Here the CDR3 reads CASSQATLRKKLFF. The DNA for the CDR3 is TGCGCCAGCAGCCAAGCGACTCTTCGGAAAAAACTGTTTTTT.

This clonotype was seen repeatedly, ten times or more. The CDR3 region has the DNA TGTGCCAGCAGTTTCCTTTCCACACAAGAGACCCAGTACTTC. This translates into CASSFLSTQETQYF. This chain connects TRBV12-3 or TRBV12-4 to TRBJ2-5, with D unclear. V lost 3 bases and J 2 bases, leaving 10 bases between the germline ends. This CDR3 is 14 amino acids long.

The DNA of the CDR3 is TGCGCCAGCAGCTTAACCGGGACAGAAGTTTCCTATGGCTACACCTTC. It encodes CASSLTGTEVSYGYTF. V gene TRBV5-1 combines with J gene TRBJ1-2; 7 nucleotides align to TRBD1. Trimming cost V 2 bases and J 4 bases; bases outside gene matches: 11. The germline gives CDR1 SGHRS, CDR2 YFSETQ. The CDR3 extends over 16 amino acids.

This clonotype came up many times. CDR3 bases: TGCAGTGCTAGAGATGGGGAACAGCTAGCCAAAAACATTCAGTACTTC. Translation: CSARDGEQLAKNIQYF. The gene calls are TRBV20-1 and TRBJ2-4; D gene uncertain. The CDR3 contains 16 residues. Trimming removed 0 bases at V and 0 bases at J, with 12 bases between. Germline CDR1 DFQATT, CDR2 SNEGSKA (reference sequence).

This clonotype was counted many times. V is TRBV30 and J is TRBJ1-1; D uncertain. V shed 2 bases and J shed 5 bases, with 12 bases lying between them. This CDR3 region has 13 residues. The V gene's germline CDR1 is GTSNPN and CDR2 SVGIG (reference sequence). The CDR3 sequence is CAWSRQPRTEAFF. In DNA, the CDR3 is TGTGCCTGGAGTCGCCAGCCCCGGACTGAAGCTTTCTTT.

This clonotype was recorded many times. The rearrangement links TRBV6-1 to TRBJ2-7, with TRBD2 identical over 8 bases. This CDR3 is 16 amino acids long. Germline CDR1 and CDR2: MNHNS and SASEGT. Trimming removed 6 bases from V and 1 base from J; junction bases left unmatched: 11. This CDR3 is CASRERERAFSYEQYF. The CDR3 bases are TGTGCCAGCAGGGAGCGGGAGAGGGCTTTTTCCTACGAGCAGTACTTC.

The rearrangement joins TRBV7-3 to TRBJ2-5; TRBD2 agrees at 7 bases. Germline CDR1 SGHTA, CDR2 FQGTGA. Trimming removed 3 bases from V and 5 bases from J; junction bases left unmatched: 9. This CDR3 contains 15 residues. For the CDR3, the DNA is TGTGCCAGCAGCTTTACGGGGGGAGGAGGTGAGACCCAGTACTTC. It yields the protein CASSFTGGGGETQYF.